The present T cell receptor (beta chain) was sequenced within a study of lymphopenia after photon versus proton radiotherapy. Sequencing used immunoSEQ multiplex PCR; TCRdb keeps in-frame clones, though not all of them. The sample contains approximately 21,000 clones, around 85% of which appear only once. The CDR3 loop spans 15 amino acids. Germline CDR1 SGHKS, CDR2 YYEKEE (reference sequence). Trimming cost V 4 bases and J 2 bases; bases outside gene matches: 9. The chain is built from TRBV5-5 and TRBJ2-7; 7 bases agree with TRBD1. The starting material was peripheral blood, obtained from a patient treated with photon-based radiotherapy. The receptor was isolated from a man aged 55-75 years with pancreatic cancer. The CDR3 here is CASSQAPQGPYEQYF. Written as DNA, the CDR3 is TGTGCCAGCAGCCAGGCCCCACAGGGGCCCTACGAGCAGTACTTC.